The following is a TCR beta chain sequence with its context. The antigen is unknown. This entry belongs to a study of shared clonotypes between healthy human individuals. The CDR3 consists of 16 residues. With 6 bases removed from V and 3 bases from J, the gap between germline ends came to 18 bases. Germline V lookup: CDR1 MDHEN, CDR2 SYDVKM. DNA at approximately 200 ng, 30,000 or so T cell genomes, went into sorted-subset replicate PCRs. Generated by immunoSEQ multiplex PCR, the TCRdb table keeps only in-frame clones and is missing some. Of some 1,100,000 clones in the sample, 75% to 80% were seen once. Study findings and constraints: When compared with the clonotypes that were shared by all four sorted-subset donors, the non-shared clonotypes turned out to have lower generation probabilities. It was observed that roughly 4.8% of naive CD4 clonotypes were shared across a handful of donors. Only a few donors were included, so the genetic and exposure-history diversity represented was limited.

This chain connects TRBV28 to TRBJ2-1, with a possible D match to TRBD1 (6 bases). The sample comprised memory CD4+ T cells from PBMCs. Subset described: CD45RA-negative fraction. This TCR derives from a man younger than 35 in good health. Some clones in this sample may be carry-over from other donors' samples. The CDR3 DNA is TGTGCCAGCAGCTTAGCTACCGGGACATACTACAATGAGCAGTTCTTC. It codes for CASSLATGTYYNEQFF.